Shown below are 19 T cell receptor beta chains from a single sample sequenced in a study of read filtering for tumor transcriptome and immune sequencing. This library used roughly 0.4 ug RNA and molecular barcoded adaptors spanning alpha/delta and beta/gamma chains. Using its own MiXCR run on the reads, TCRdb lists one record per CDR3 protein. The sample has approximately 150,000 distinct CDR3 sequences; under 15% are singletons. Sequenced input: a population of CD138-negative cells sorted from bone marrow. These receptors came from a donor at least 40 years old with multiple myeloma.

Notes on this clonotype: Being one base from a much bigger clone, this may be a read error. The J gene is TRBJ2-5, the V gene TRBV5-5; 9 bases line up with TRBD1. CDR1 is SGHKS, CDR2 YYEKEE, per germline (reference sequence). The CDR3 spans 18 residues. The V and J ends lost 6 bases and 1 base, in that order; junction bases with no gene match: 16. CDR3 in DNA: TGTGCCAGCACCGCCAGGACAGGGGTGATAGCGGGCCAAGAGACCCAGTACTTC. This codes for CASTARTGVIAGQETQYF.

At least ten counts were recorded for this clonotype. The rearrangement links TRBV7-8 to TRBJ2-1, with TRBD2 matching 8 bases. CDR3 size: 18 residues. The germline V gene encodes CDR1 SGHVS and CDR2 FQNEAQ. Losses at the gene ends were 3 bases for V and 0 bases for J; bases not matched to a gene: 10. The CDR3, as DNA: TGTGCCAGCAGCTTGCCGGGGGGGACAATTAACTCCTACAATGAGCAGTTCTTC. It is translated as CASSLPGGTINSYNEQFF. The full variable domain, with the rest looked up from reference TRBV7-8 and TRBJ2-1, is GAGVSQSPRYKVAKRGQDVALRCDPISGHVSLFWYQQALGQGPEFLTYFQNEAQLDKSGLPSDRFFAERPEGSVSTLKIQRTQQEDSAVYLCASSLPGGTINSYNEQFFGPGTRLTVL.

This chain links TRBV7-8 with TRBJ2-1, with 7 bases lining up with TRBD2. The CDR3 has 15 residues. V dropped 6 bases and J dropped 7; count of bases not matched to a gene: 12. The germline gives CDR1 SGHVS, CDR2 FQNEAQ. CDR3 nucleotide sequence: TGTGCCAGCAGTCACGGGAATAGCGGGTGTAATGAGCAGTTCTTC. Translated: CASSHGNSGCNEQFF.

In its sample, this clonotype was seen many times. The chain recombines TRBV20-1 with TRBJ2-1, with no clear D. The germline CDR1 and CDR2 sequences are DFQATT and SNEGSKA (reference sequence). This CDR3 is built from 13 residues. The germline V and J ends were trimmed by 0 bases and 11 bases, with 14 bases remaining between them. The CDR3 DNA follows: TGCAGTGCTAGAGAGTCTGTCCATGGCCAGCAGTTCTTC. Protein: CSARESVHGQQFF.

J is TRBJ2-2 and V is TRBV7-3, with 12 bases fitting TRBD1. The CDR3 runs 15 residues. Germline CDR1 is SGHTA and CDR2 is FQGTGA. V was clipped by 5 bases and J by 5 bases; unmatched bases: 3. CDR3 DNA sequence: TGTGCCAGCAGCCGGGACAGGGGGCGAACCGGGGAGCTGTTTTTT. As protein: CASSRDRGRTGELFF.

As to this clonotype: A read error may explain this, as a much larger clone is one base away. The chain carries TRBV9 and TRBJ2-7; possibly TRBD2 for D (6 bases). Germline CDR1 reads SGDLS; CDR2 reads YYNGEE. V was pared by 0 bases and J by 4 bases, with 29 bases between. The CDR3 covers 20 residues. The DNA for the CDR3 is TGTGCCAGCAGCGTAGCCCAACTCCCTAGGAGCGGGTGGGCCTCGTACGAGCAGTACTTC. Amino acid sequence: CASSVAQLPRSGWASYEQYF.

This chain links TRBV24-1 with TRBJ2-1; D remains ambiguous. V lost 6 bases to trimming and J lost 4 bases, with 9 bases between them. Germline CDR1 KGHDR, CDR2 SFDVKD. The CDR3 runs 13 residues. Here the CDR3 reads CATSPAAYNEQFF. In nucleotides, the CDR3 is TGTGCCACCAGTCCGGCAGCATACAATGAGCAGTTCTTC.

This clonotype was found many times. The rearrangement uses TRBV18 and TRBJ2-4, with D possibly being TRBD1 (5 bases). V lost 0 bases and J lost 6, with 9 bases in between. CDR1 is KGHSH and CDR2 is LQKENI in the germline V gene. CDR3 length equals 14 residues. The DNA for the CDR3 is TGTGCCAGCTCACCACCGCTGACAGCAAACATTCAGTACTTC. This translates into CASSPPLTANIQYF. Complete variable domain (other parts from reference TRBV18 and TRBJ2-4): NAGVMQNPRHLVRRRGQEARLRCSPMKGHSHVYWYRQLPEEGLKFMVYLQKENIIDESGMPKERFSAEFPKEGPSILRIQQVVRGDSAAYFCASSPPLTANIQYFGAGTRLSVL.

About this clonotype: The conserved phenylalanine or tryptophan normally closing the CDR3 is absent here, so this likely arose from a read error. The chain has TRBV6-6 and TRBJ2-3; 8 bases align to TRBD2. Germline CDR1 reads MNHNY; CDR2 reads SVGAGI (reference sequence). The CDR3 has 17 amino acids. V was clipped by 0 bases and J by 2 bases; unmatched bases: 7. The CDR3 bases are TGTGCCAGCAGTTACTCGTTGGCGGGAGGAAACACAGATACGCAGTATCTT. Its protein is CASSYSLAGGNTDTQYL.

Concerning this clonotype itself: Given a far larger clone just one base away, this is likely a sequencing read error. The chain employs TRBV6-2 or TRBV6-3 and TRBJ1-5, with D possibly TRBD1 on 6 matching bases. CDR3 length: 16 amino acids. Trimming pared 4 bases from V and 1 base from J, leaving 14 bases between. Germline V gives CDR1 MNHEY, CDR2 SVGEGT. The CDR3 is CASSWGRGRSNQPQHF. The CDR3 nucleotides are TGTGCCAGCAGTTGGGGTCGGGGGCGAAGCAATCAGCCCCAGCATTTT.

The chain joins TRBV27 to TRBJ2-1; 7 bases match TRBD1. Germline V lookup: CDR1 MNHEY, CDR2 SMNVEV (reference sequence). CDR3 length: 17 residues. V trimming: 3 bases; J trimming: 12 bases; junction bases outside the gene matches: 20. The CDR3 region has the DNA TGTGCCAGCAGTTTCGGGGCCCCGGGACAGAGGTCTTATGTGCAGTTCTTC. Protein sequence: CASSFGAPGQRSYVQFF.

This clonotype was counted ten times or more. The chain is built from TRBV12-3 or TRBV12-4 and TRBJ2-1; perhaps TRBD2 as D (6 bases). Trimming pared 3 bases from V and 5 bases from J, leaving 11 bases between. This CDR3 is built from 14 residues. CDR3 residues: CASSLALANNEQFF. The CDR3 coding sequence is TGTGCCAGCAGTTTGGCACTAGCTAACAATGAGCAGTTCTTC.

There are many counts of this clonotype. V gene TRBV6-2 or TRBV6-3 combines with J gene TRBJ2-3; D perhaps matches TRBD2 (6 bases). The CDR3 totals 14 residues. Germline V gene lookup returns CDR1 MNHEY and CDR2 SVGEGT. V was pared by 7 bases and J by 10 bases, with 21 bases between. CDR3: CASKTGALLDPQYF. The DNA for the CDR3 is TGTGCCAGCAAAACGGGAGCCCTACTCGATCCGCAGTATTTT.

This clonotype has at least ten counts. The rearrangement joins TRBV5-1 to TRBJ1-5; no clear D gene. Between the trimmed V and J ends, which lost 2 bases and 2 bases, there was a span of 8 bases. Germline CDR1 and CDR2: SGHRS and YFSETQ. The CDR3 covers 14 residues. Here the CDR3 DNA reads TGCGCCAGCAGCTTCCGGGGTGGCAATCAGCCCCAGCATTTT. Translated: CASSFRGGNQPQHF.

This clonotype showed up many times. The gene calls are TRBV4-3 and TRBJ2-1; D is undetermined. V was clipped by 4 bases and J by 3 bases, with 13 bases between them. Germline CDR1 is LGHNA and CDR2 is YSLEER. The CDR3 is made up of 15 amino acids. The CDR3 here is CASSPRRARYNEQFF. DNA of the CDR3: TGCGCCAGCAGCCCTAGGAGAGCACGCTACAATGAGCAGTTCTTC.

As concerns this clonotype: A read error may account for a junction end that differs from germline. The gene calls are TRBV20-1 and TRBJ2-7; D remains ambiguous. The CDR3 is made up of 15 amino acids. Germline CDR1 is DFQATT and CDR2 is SNEGSKA (reference sequence). The CDR3 nucleotides read TGCAATGCTAGAGATCCTGACGGATATACCTACGAGCAGTACTTC. Its translation is CNARDPDGYTYEQYF.

This clonotype was counted many times. The chain has TRBV7-2 and TRBJ2-1; TRBD1 might be the D (5 bases). V shed 1 base and J shed 7 bases, with 20 bases lying between them. The CDR3 is 17 residues long. Germline loops: CDR1 SGHTA, CDR2 FQGNSA. The CDR3 sequence is CASSLGVGAEIKNEQFF. DNA of the CDR3: TGTGCCAGCAGCTTAGGTGTTGGGGCTGAAATAAAAAATGAGCAGTTCTTC.

The chain employs TRBV10-3 and TRBJ2-5, with 10 bases that match TRBD2. This CDR3 has 16 amino acids. The V segment lost 2 bases and the J segment 8 bases; nucleotides outside the gene matches: 11. CDR1 and CDR2 from the germline V gene are ENHRY and SYGVKD. The CDR3 protein is CAISEPGEREGNTQYF. For the CDR3, the DNA is TGTGCCATCAGTGAGCCCGGCGAGCGGGAGGGAAATACCCAGTACTTC.

This clonotype was counted many times. The chain uses TRBV5-1 and TRBJ1-1; 7 bases fit TRBD1. The CDR3 has 16 amino acids. The germline gives CDR1 SGHRS, CDR2 YFSETQ. With 4 bases clipped from V and 0 bases from J, the junction kept 9 bases outside the gene matches. Here the CDR3 reads CASSPDPGQLNTEAFF. CDR3 coding DNA: TGCGCCAGCAGCCCGGATCCGGGACAGTTGAACACTGAAGCTTTCTTT.